Listed below are T cell receptor beta chains from one sample, sequenced in a study of T cells expressing NK-cell markers. TCRdb reprocessed the 5' RACE reads, with one entry per CDR3 protein and no DNA. The listing contains some 440,000 distinct CDR3 sequences. Sequencing was done on a sample of blood T cells: a sorted CD56 or NKG2C T cell subset, CD4+ or CD8+ T cells, or bulk PBMC T cells (not recorded which). These receptors originate from a woman aged 50 to 65 in good health. Both conserved end residues are part of each CDR3. Each record gives: CDR3 protein, J gene, V gene.

CASSPGPVWGEQFF | TRBJ2-1 | TRBV27
CASSLAEGHEQFF | TRBJ2-1 | TRBV12-3/TRBV12-4
CASSGDSRNSPLHF | TRBJ1-6 | TRBV28
CASSEGGRPYGYTF | TRBJ1-2 | TRBV5-1
CASSHGQGFGEQFF | TRBJ2-1 | TRBV9
CASSQLAGANEKLFF | TRBJ1-4 | TRBV4-1
CSAGRALETQYF | TRBJ2-5 | TRBV29-1
CSVVLSTGYGYTF | TRBJ1-2 | TRBV29-1
CASSPSALSYEQYF | TRBJ2-7 | TRBV4-1
CASSQGIGSGTLAKNIQYF | TRBJ2-4 | TRBV4-2
CSVEDGPGGAPFNEQFF | TRBJ2-1 | TRBV29-1
CASSALSGSGAKNIQYF | TRBJ2-4 | TRBV25-1
CATSETGFEQYF | TRBJ2-7 | TRBV24-1
CAISESPDAGELFF | TRBJ2-2 | TRBV10-3
CASSQEGVASTDTQYF | TRBJ2-3 | TRBV4-2
CASSLWTEPTGELFF | TRBJ2-2 | TRBV5-4
CASSPAGQRYEQYF | TRBJ2-7 | TRBV14
CASSQVGSKPAQYF | TRBJ2-5 | TRBV4-1
CSVEGLGDIQYF | TRBJ2-4 | TRBV29-1
CATQVGYNEQFF | TRBJ2-1 | TRBV6-2/TRBV6-3
CSVSGQGMNTEAFF | TRBJ1-1 | TRBV29-1
CASSLPNQAGDTQYF | TRBJ2-3 | TRBV5-1
CSVDSSGVYGYTF | TRBJ1-2 | TRBV29-1
CASSTDRSSPLHF | TRBJ1-6 | TRBV5-1
CASSLIGLEGQFF | TRBJ2-1 | TRBV12-3/TRBV12-4
CASSLGASSNTDTQYF | TRBJ2-3 | TRBV7-9
CATSRTRRGPSTDTQYF | TRBJ2-3 | TRBV15